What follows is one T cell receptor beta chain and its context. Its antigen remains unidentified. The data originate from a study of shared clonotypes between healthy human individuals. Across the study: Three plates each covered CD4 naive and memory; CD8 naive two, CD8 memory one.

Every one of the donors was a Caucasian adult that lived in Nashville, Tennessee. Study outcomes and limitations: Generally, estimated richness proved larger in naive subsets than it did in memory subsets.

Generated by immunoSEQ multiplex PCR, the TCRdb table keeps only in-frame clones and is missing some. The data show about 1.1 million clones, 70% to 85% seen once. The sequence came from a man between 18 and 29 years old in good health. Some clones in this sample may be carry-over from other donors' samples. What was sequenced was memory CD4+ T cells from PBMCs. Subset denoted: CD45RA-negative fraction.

In nucleotides, the CDR3 is TGTGCCAGCAGCTTATACGGTCCGGGACAGGGGCGTACTGAAGCTTTCTTT. Protein sequence: CASSLYGPGQGRTEAFF. V and J are TRBV7-9 and TRBJ1-1; 10 nucleotides match TRBD1. This CDR3 is 17 amino acids long. V was pared by 2 bases and J by 5 bases, with 11 bases of the junction left unmatched. Germline CDR1 SEHNR, CDR2 FQNEAQ (reference sequence).